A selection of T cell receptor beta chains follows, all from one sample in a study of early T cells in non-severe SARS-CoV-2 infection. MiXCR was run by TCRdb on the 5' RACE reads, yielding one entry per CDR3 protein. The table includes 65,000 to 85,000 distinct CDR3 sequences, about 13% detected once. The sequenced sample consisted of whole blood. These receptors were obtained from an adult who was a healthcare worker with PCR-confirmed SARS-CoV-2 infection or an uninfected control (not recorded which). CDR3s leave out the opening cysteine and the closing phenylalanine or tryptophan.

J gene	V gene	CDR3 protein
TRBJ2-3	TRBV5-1	ASSSVAGLTDTQY
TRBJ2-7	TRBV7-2	ASSGTSGAAYEQY
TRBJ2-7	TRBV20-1	SARTGVYEQY
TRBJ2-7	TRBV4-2	ASSQDAERREQY
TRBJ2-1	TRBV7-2	ASSLRAGSSYNEQF
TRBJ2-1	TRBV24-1	ATRARQEYRTKIHNEQF
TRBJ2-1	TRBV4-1	ASSLTSEPYNEQF
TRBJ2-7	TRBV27	ASRSLGALYEQY
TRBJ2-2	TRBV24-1	ATSATSGKLSASGELF
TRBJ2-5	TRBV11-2	ASSLHRGRETQY
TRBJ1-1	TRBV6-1	ASRPTVNTEAF
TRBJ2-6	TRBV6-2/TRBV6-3	ASSYWGASGANVLT
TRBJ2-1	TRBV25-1	ASSESGRTNYNEQF
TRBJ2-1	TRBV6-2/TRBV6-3	ASSLVLAGGNEQF
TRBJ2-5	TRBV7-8	ASSWDREETQY
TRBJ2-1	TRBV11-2	ASSLVTAYGNEQF
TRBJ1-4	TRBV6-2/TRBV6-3	ASSYGDKEYEKLF
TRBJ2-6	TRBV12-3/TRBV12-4	ASRRMGSGANVLT
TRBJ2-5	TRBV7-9	ASSYRQQETQY
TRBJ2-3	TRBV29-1	SVVGTGRTDTQY
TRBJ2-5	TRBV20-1	SASQVPEETQY
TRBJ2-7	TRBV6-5	ASSYTGEQY
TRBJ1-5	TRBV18	ASSPFSDQPQH
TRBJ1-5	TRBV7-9	ASSLDRVDQPQH
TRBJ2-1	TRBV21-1	ASSKVLDKTTPF
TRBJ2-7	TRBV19	ASSIGPTASYEQY
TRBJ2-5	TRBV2	ASKREFSGETQY
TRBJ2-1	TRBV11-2	ASSLTTPYNEQF
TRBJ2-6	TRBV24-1	ATSEHGSGANVLT
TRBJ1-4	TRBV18	ASSPHRDEKLF
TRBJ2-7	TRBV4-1	ASSQERSSYEQY
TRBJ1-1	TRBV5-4	ASSSILGNTEAF
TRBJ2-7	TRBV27	ASSLSGSGAGEQY
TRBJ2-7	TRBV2	ASKGEGNEQY
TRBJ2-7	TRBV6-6	ASKTTGLAREQY
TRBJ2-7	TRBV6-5	ASSRSSGAGASYEQY
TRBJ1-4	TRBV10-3	AISDGGVPNEKLF
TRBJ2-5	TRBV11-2	ASSLLGGGYGETQY
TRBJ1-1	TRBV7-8	ASSYGGGRYTEAF
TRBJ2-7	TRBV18	ASSPWMSHEQY
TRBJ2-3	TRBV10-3	AISESPGTNGTDTQY
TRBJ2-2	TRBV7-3	ASSLRGGNTGELF
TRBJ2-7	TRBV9	ASSVADSYEQY
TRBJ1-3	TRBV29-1	STQGAGNTIY
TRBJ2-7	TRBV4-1	ASSQVWTSGILYEQY
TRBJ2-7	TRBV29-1	SARTGGEQY
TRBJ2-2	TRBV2	ASRVLDTGELF
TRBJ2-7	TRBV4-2	ASSRERGLYEQY
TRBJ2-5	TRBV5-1	ASSPGLAGAGETQY
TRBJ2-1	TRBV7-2	ASSWNSYNEQF
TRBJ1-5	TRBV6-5	ASSYSIEGPGPQH
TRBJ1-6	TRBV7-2	ASSFTRGPSPLH
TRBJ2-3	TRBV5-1	ASSLSPLGVDTQY
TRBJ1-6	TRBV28	ASSLREMYSPLH
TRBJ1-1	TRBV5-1	ASSIRTGAAEAF